These 20 T cell receptor beta chains originate from one sample sequenced in a study of CD8 T cells in Susac syndrome. When the RNA was reverse transcribed, random hexamers were used with an input of roughly 0.5 to 1 ug. Each CDR3 protein is one row after TCRdb ran MiXCR on the immunoSEQ multiplex PCR reads. The sample holds some 130,000 distinct CDR3 sequences; about 94% are singletons and the top ten take approximately 0.13%. Sequencing was done on a sample of CD4+ T cells from PBMCs. These receptors all stem from a human donor with multiple sclerosis.

This chain joins TRBV27 and TRBJ2-1; 9 bases fit TRBD1. The CDR3 sequence is 15 residues long. Trimming took 5 bases from V and 8 from J; bases not matched to a gene: 10. CDR1 is MNHEY, CDR2 SMNVEV, per germline (reference sequence). The CDR3 sequence: CASSAQGASQDEQFF. In nucleotides, the CDR3 is TGTGCCAGCAGTGCACAGGGGGCGTCTCAGGATGAGCAGTTCTTC.

The chain uses TRBV18 and TRBJ2-1; D call uncertain. The ends were cut back, 2 bases at V and 4 bases at J, with 6 bases in the middle. Per germline, CDR1 KGHSH and CDR2 LQKENI. The CDR3 consists of 13 residues. CDR3 region: CASSPAEYNEQFF. Here the CDR3 DNA reads TGTGCCAGCTCACCAGCAGAGTACAATGAGCAGTTCTTC.

The chain carries TRBV9 and TRBJ2-3; 8 bases map to TRBD1. V trimming: 4 bases; J trimming: 6 bases; junction bases outside the gene matches: 7. Per the germline V gene, CDR1 is SGDLS and CDR2 is YYNGEE. The CDR3 covers 14 residues. The CDR3 DNA is TGTGCCAGCAGCCGGGACAGGTCGGAGGATACGCAGTATTTT. It encodes CASSRDRSEDTQYF. The variable domain in full, with the rest retrieved from reference TRBV9 and TRBJ2-3, is DSGVTQTPKHLITATGQRVTLRCSPRSGDLSVYWYQQSLDQGLQFLIQYYNGEERAKGNILERFSAQQFPDLHSELNLSSLELGDSALYFCASSRDRSEDTQYFGPGTRLTVL.

The chain carries TRBV30 and TRBJ2-5, with no clear D. Germline assignment: CDR1 GTSNPN and CDR2 SVGIG (reference sequence). The CDR3 totals 12 residues. Trimming shortened V by 5 bases and J by 0 bases, and 7 bases separated the two germline ends. The CDR3 here is CAWGQYQETQYF. Here the CDR3 DNA reads TGTGCCTGGGGCCAGTACCAAGAGACCCAGTACTTC.

The chain employs TRBV19 and TRBJ2-2; D is possibly TRBD1 (7 bases). The germline V gene has CDR1 LNHDA and CDR2 SQIVND (reference sequence). The V end lost 6 bases, the J end lost 1 base, and 12 bases lay between the germline ends. The CDR3 has 15 residues. The CDR3 is CASRPGGLNTGELFF. The CDR3, as DNA: TGTGCCAGTAGACCAGGGGGACTGAACACCGGGGAGCTGTTTTTT.

This clonotype was recorded once. The genes are TRBV5-1 and TRBJ2-1, with 9 nucleotides matching TRBD1. V shed 3 bases and J 4 bases; nucleotides not matched to a gene: 2. The CDR3 spans 14 residues. Germline V CDR1 and CDR2: SGHRS, YFSETQ. Here the CDR3 reads CASSSGQGYNEQFF. CDR3 sequence (DNA): TGCGCCAGCAGCTCGGGACAGGGTTACAATGAGCAGTTCTTC.

J is TRBJ2-5 and V is TRBV13, with 7 bases matching TRBD1. Germline CDR1 is PRHDT and CDR2 is FYEKMQ (reference sequence). The CDR3 has 13 amino acids. V was clipped by 6 bases and J by 2 bases; unmatched bases: 3. CDR3 in amino acids: CASRRGQQETQYF. Here the CDR3 DNA reads TGTGCCAGCAGGAGGGGACAGCAAGAGACCCAGTACTTC. The whole variable domain, remainder taken from reference TRBV13 and TRBJ2-5, is AAGVIQSPRHLIKEKRETATLKCYPIPRHDTVYWYQQGPGQDPQFLISFYEKMQSDKGSIPDRFSAQQFSDYHSELNMSSLELGDSALYFCASRRGQQETQYFGPGTRLLVL.

The rearrangement links TRBV6-5 to TRBJ2-5; D might be TRBD1 or TRBD2, each matching 5 bases. CDR3 size: 12 residues. V shed 4 bases and J shed 7 bases, with 10 bases lying between them. CDR1 MNHEY and CDR2 SVGAGI come from the germline V gene. As DNA, the CDR3 is TGTGCCAGCAGTTCCCTTGGGGGGACCCAGTACTTC. Protein sequence: CASSSLGGTQYF.

The chain carries TRBV19 and TRBJ2-7; 8 nucleotides align to TRBD1. The length of the CDR3 is 15 residues. Trimming cost V 5 bases and J 2 bases; bases outside gene matches: 8. Germline V CDR1 and CDR2: LNHDA, SQIVND (reference sequence). This CDR3 reads CASSSPGQAAYEQYF. CDR3 DNA sequence: TGTGCCAGTAGTTCTCCGGGACAGGCTGCCTACGAGCAGTACTTC. Full variable domain (missing parts from reference TRBV19 and TRBJ2-7): DGGITQSPKYLFRKEGQNVTLSCEQNLNHDAMYWYRQDPGQGLRLIYYSQIVNDFQKGDIAEGYSVSREKKESFPLTVTSAQKNPTAFYLCASSSPGQAAYEQYFGPGTRLTVT.

V is TRBV4-3 and J is TRBJ1-1; possible D gene TRBD1, 5 bases. This CDR3 spans 15 amino acids. The V gene's germline CDR1 is LGHNA and CDR2 YSLEER. V lost 8 bases to trimming and J lost 6 bases, with 22 bases between them. This CDR3 reads CASPGGGFRFPEAFF. As DNA, the CDR3 is TGCGCCAGCCCGGGCGGGGGATTCCGGTTCCCTGAAGCTTTCTTT.

This clonotype was counted once. The rearrangement links TRBV4-3 to TRBJ2-7; TRBD2 agrees at 10 bases. Unmatched junction bases numbered 11, after V lost 3 bases and J lost 0 bases. CDR1 is LGHNA and CDR2 is YSLEER in the germline V gene. The CDR3 runs to 18 residues. The CDR3, as DNA: TGCGCCAGCAGCCAGGAACTAGCGGGGAATGATTTCTCCTACGAGCAGTACTTC. Translating it yields CASSQELAGNDFSYEQYF.

The chain combines TRBV29-1 with TRBJ2-2; 9 bases map to TRBD2. The CDR3 runs to 13 residues. The germline V gene has CDR1 SQVTM and CDR2 ANQGSEA. V shed 7 bases and J 5 bases; nucleotides not matched to a gene: 5. The CDR3 reads CSAGSGGTGELFF. In nucleotides, the CDR3 is TGCAGCGCTGGGAGCGGGGGGACCGGGGAGCTGTTTTTT.

The chain employs TRBV29-1 and TRBJ2-1; 7 nucleotides agree with TRBD2. This CDR3 contains 15 residues. V lost 6 bases and J lost 9; bases outside the gene matches: 17. In germline, CDR1 is SQVTM, CDR2 ANQGSEA. The CDR3 DNA reads as TGCAGCGTGACCCCTATCACGGGAGGCGGTTTTGAGCAGTTCTTC. Translating it yields CSVTPITGGGFEQFF.

Only one count was recorded for this clonotype. The chain has TRBV7-2 and TRBJ2-7; tentatively, D is TRBD1 or TRBD2 (6 bases each). Germline V gives CDR1 SGHTA, CDR2 FQGNSA. This CDR3 is built from 15 residues. Trimming removed 1 base at V and 4 bases at J, with 14 bases between. CDR3 in amino acids: CASSLVPGALYEQYF. The CDR3 DNA is TGTGCCAGCAGCTTAGTGCCGGGGGCTCTATACGAGCAGTACTTC.

V and J are TRBV7-9 and TRBJ1-1; D gene ambiguous. This CDR3 has 14 residues. Germline loops: CDR1 SEHNR, CDR2 FQNEAQ (reference sequence). The V end lost 5 bases, the J end lost 10 bases, and 20 bases lay between the germline ends. The CDR3 loop is CASSGPGPPAGAFF. DNA of the CDR3: TGTGCCAGCAGCGGTCCCGGGCCCCCCGCGGGAGCTTTCTTT.

CDR3 sequence: CAWSEGRPYGYTF. In DNA form, the CDR3 reads TGTGCCTGGAGTGAGGGCCGACCCTATGGCTACACCTTC. This chain uses TRBV30 with TRBJ1-2; D remains ambiguous. Germline values: CDR1 GTSNPN, CDR2 SVGIG (reference sequence). V shed 1 base and J shed 4 bases, with 10 bases lying between them. The length of the CDR3 is 13 residues.

This clonotype came up once. The V call is TRBV25-1, the J call TRBJ2-7, with a weak D call TRBD2 (6 bases). V was clipped by 7 bases and J by 5 bases, with 18 bases between them. Germline lookup yields CDR1 MGHDK and CDR2 SYGVNS. CDR3 size: 14 residues. The CDR3 coding sequence is TGTGCCAGCAAACTCGGAGGGTTCCCCCACGAGCAGTACTTC. As protein: CASKLGGFPHEQYF.

This clonotype was observed once. This sequence joins TRBV20-1 and TRBJ2-5, with 11 bases that match TRBD2. CDR1 is DFQATT and CDR2 is SNEGSKA in the germline V gene (reference sequence). The CDR3 contains 14 residues. The CDR3 is CSASTSGIQETQYF. CDR3 coding DNA: TGCAGCGCCTCGACTAGCGGGATTCAAGAGACCCAGTACTTC.

This chain joins TRBV7-3 and TRBJ2-7; D possibly uses TRBD1 or TRBD2 (5 bases each). The CDR3 loop spans 13 amino acids. V lost 5 bases to trimming and J lost 6 bases, with 14 bases between them. Germline values: CDR1 SGHTA, CDR2 FQGTGA. The CDR3 loop is CASSLNTGGEQYF. The CDR3 DNA is TGTGCCAGCAGCCTTAACACAGGAGGCGAGCAGTACTTC.

The table lists this clonotype with a count of one. This chain uses TRBV5-1 with TRBJ2-3; 16 positions agree with TRBD2. V dropped 4 bases and J dropped 4; count of bases not matched to a gene: 12. CDR1 and CDR2 from the germline V gene are SGHRS and YFSETQ. The CDR3 runs 19 residues. CDR3 in DNA: TGCGCCAGCAGCACGGGACTAGCGGGAGGGTCCCGGGCCGCAGATACGCAGTATTTT. Protein: CASSTGLAGGSRAADTQYF.